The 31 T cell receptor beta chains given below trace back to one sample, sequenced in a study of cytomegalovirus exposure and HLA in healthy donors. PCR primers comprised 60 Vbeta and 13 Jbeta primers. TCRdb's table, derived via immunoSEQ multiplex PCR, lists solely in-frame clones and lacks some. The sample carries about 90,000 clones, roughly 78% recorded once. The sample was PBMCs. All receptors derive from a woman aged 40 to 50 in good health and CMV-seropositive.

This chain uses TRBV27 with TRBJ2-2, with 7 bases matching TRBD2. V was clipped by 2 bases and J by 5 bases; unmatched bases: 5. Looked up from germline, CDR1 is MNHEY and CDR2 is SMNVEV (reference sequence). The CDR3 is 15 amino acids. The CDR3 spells CASSLMGGRTGELFF. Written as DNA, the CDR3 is TGTGCCAGCAGTTTAATGGGAGGGAGGACCGGGGAGCTGTTTTTT.

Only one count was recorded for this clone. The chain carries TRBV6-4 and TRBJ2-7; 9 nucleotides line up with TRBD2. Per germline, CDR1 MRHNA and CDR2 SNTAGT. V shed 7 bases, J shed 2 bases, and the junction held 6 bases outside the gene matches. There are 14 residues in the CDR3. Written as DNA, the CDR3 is TGTGCCAGCACCCGGACTAGCGCCGCCTACGAGCAGTACTTC. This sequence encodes CASTRTSAAYEQYF.

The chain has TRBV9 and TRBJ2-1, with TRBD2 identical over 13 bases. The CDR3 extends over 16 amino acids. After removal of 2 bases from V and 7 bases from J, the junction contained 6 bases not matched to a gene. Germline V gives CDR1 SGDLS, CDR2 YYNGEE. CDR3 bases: TGTGCCAGCAGCGTCGGCGGGACTAGCGGGAATAATGAGCAGTTCTTC. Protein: CASSVGGTSGNNEQFF.

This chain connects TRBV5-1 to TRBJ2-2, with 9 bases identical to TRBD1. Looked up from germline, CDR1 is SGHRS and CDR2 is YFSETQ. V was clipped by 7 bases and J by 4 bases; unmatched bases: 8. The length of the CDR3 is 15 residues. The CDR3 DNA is TGCGCCAGCGGAGCCGGGACAGGGACCACCGGGGAGCTGTTTTTT. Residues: CASGAGTGTTGELFF.

This CDR3 is CASSLRFRGTNIQYF. The CDR3 region has the DNA TGTGCCAGCAGCTTGAGGTTTAGGGGAACTAACATTCAGTACTTC. The V and J genes are TRBV5-8 and TRBJ2-4; possible D gene TRBD1, 5 bases. Trimming took 1 base from V and 7 from J, leaving 15 bases between them. Germline CDR1 and CDR2: SGHTS and YDEGEE. The CDR3 is made up of 15 amino acids.

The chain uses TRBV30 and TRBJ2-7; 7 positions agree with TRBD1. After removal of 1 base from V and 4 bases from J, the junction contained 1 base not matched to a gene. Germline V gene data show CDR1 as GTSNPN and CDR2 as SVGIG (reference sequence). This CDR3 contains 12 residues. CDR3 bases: TGTGCCTGGAGTGCACAGGGGTACGAGCAGTACTTC. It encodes CAWSAQGYEQYF.

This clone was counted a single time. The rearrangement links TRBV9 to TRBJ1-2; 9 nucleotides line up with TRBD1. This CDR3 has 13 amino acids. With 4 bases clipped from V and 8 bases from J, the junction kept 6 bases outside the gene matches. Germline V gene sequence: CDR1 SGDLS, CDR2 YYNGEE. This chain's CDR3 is CASSPGQGEGYTF. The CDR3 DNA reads TGTGCCAGCAGCCCGGGACAGGGTGAAGGCTACACCTTC.

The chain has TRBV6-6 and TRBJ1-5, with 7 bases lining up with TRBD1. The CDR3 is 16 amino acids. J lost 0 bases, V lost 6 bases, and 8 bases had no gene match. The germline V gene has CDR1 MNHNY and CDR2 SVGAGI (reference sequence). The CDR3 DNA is TGTGCCAGCAGCCTTACAGGGGAATATAGCAATCAGCCCCAGCATTTT. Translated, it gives CASSLTGEYSNQPQHF.

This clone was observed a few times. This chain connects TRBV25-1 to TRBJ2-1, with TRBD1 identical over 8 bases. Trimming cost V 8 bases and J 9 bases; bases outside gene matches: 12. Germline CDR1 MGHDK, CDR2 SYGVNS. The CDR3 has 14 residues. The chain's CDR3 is CASPWTGSRGEQFF. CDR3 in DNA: TGTGCCAGCCCCTGGACAGGGTCTCGTGGTGAGCAGTTCTTC.

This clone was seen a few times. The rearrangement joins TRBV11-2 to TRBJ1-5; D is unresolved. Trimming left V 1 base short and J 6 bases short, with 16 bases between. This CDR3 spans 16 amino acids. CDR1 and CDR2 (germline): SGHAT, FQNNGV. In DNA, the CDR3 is TGTGCCAGCAGCTTAGGGGCAGGTCCGTCATTTCAGCCCCAGCATTTT. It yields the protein CASSLGAGPSFQPQHF.

The CDR3 nucleotides are TGTGCCAGCCATACTAGCGGACTAAACAATGAGCAGTTCTTC. It encodes CASHTSGLNNEQFF. The chain uses TRBV2 and TRBJ2-1, with 8 nucleotides matching TRBD2. The CDR3 is 14 residues long. Trimming cost V 8 bases and J 5 bases; bases outside gene matches: 8. Germline V gives CDR1 SNHLY, CDR2 FYNNEI. The full variable domain, rest sourced from reference TRBV2 and TRBJ2-1, is EPEVTQTPSHQVTQMGQEVILRCVPISNHLYFYWYRQILGQKVEFLVSFYNNEISEKSEIFDDQFSVERPDGSNFTLKIRSTKLEDSAMYFCASHTSGLNNEQFFGPGTRLTVL.

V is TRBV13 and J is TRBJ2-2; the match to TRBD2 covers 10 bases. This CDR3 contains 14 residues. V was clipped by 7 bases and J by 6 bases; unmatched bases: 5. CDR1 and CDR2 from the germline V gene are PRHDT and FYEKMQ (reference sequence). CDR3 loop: CASNSGRGSGELFF. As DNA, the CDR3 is TGTGCCAGCAACAGCGGGAGGGGATCCGGGGAGCTGTTTTTT.

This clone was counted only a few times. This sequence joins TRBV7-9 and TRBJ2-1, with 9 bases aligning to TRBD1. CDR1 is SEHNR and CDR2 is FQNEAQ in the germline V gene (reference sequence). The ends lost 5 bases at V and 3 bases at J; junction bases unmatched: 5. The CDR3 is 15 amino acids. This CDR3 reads CASSTGTGSYNEQFF. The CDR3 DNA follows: TGTGCCAGCAGCACCGGGACAGGGAGCTACAATGAGCAGTTCTTC.

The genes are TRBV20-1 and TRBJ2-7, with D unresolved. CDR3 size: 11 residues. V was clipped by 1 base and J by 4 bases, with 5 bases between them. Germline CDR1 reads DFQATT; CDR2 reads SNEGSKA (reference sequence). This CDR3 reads CSARGQYEQYF. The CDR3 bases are TGCAGTGCTAGAGGACAATACGAGCAGTACTTC.

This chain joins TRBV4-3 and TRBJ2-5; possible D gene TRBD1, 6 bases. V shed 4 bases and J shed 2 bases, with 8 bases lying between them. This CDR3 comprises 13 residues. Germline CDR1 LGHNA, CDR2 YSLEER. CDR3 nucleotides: TGCGCCAGCAGCCCGGACAGTCAAGAGACCCAGTACTTC. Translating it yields CASSPDSQETQYF.

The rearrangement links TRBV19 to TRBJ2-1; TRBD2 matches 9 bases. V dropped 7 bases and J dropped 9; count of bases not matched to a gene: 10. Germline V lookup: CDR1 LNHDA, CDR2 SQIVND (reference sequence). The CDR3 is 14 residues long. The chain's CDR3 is CASKPAGGPGEQFF. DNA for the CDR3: TGTGCCAGTAAACCAGCGGGGGGCCCCGGTGAGCAGTTCTTC.

CDR3 amino acids: CSVDGFSGYGYTF. The CDR3 nucleotides are TGCAGCGTTGACGGGTTTTCGGGCTATGGCTACACCTTC. The chain recombines TRBV29-1 with TRBJ1-2; D uncertain. CDR3 length equals 13 residues. V lost 3 bases, J lost 4 bases, and 12 bases lay in between. CDR1 and CDR2 from the germline V gene are SQVTM and ANQGSEA.

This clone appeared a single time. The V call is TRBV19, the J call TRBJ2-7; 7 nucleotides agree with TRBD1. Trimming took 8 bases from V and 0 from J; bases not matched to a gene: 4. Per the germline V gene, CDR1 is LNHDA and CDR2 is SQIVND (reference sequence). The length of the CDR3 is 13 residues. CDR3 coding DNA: TGTGCCAGTGCCCGGGACAGCTCCTACGAGCAGTACTTC. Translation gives CASARDSSYEQYF.

CDR3 loop: CASRILAGGANVLTF. The DNA of the CDR3 is TGTGCCAGCAGGATCCTAGCTGGCGGGGCCAACGTCCTGACTTTC. The J gene is TRBJ2-6, the V gene TRBV6-5, with a possible D match to TRBD2 (5 bases). CDR1 and CDR2 (germline): MNHEY, SVGAGI. Trimming removed 6 bases from V and 4 bases from J, with 13 bases in between. The CDR3 sequence is 15 residues long.

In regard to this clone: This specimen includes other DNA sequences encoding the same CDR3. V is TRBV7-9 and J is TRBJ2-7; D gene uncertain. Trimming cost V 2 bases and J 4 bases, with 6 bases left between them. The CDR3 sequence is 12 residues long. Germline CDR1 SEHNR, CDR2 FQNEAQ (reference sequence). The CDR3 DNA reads TGTGCCAGCAGCTTACGTAATTACGAGCAGTACTTC. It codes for CASSLRNYEQYF.

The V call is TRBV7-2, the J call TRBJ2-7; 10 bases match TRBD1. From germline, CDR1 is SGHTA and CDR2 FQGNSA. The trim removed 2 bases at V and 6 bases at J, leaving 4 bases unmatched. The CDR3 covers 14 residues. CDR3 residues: CASSLIGTGAEQYF. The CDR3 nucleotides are TGTGCCAGCAGCTTAATAGGGACAGGGGCCGAGCAGTACTTC.

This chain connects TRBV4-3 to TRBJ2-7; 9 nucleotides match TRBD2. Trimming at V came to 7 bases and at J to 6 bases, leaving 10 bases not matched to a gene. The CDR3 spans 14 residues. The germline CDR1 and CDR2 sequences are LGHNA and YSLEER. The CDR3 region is CASKAGLATSEQYF. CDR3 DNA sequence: TGCGCCAGCAAGGCAGGACTAGCGACTAGCGAGCAGTACTTC.

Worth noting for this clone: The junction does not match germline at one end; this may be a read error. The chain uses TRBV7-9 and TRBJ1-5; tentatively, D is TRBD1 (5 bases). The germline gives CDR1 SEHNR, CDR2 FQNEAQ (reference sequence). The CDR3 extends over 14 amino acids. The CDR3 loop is CSSSLGASNQPQHF. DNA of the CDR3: TGTTCCAGCAGCTTAGGGGCGAGTAATCAGCCCCAGCATTTT.

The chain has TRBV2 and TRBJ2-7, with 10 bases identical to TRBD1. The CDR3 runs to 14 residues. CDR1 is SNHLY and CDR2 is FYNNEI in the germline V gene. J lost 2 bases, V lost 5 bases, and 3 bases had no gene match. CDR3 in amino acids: CASSSGTGAYEQYF. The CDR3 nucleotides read TGTGCCAGCAGTTCCGGGACAGGGGCCTACGAGCAGTACTTC. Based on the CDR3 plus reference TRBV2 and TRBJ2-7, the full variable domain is EPEVTQTPSHQVTQMGQEVILRCVPISNHLYFYWYRQILGQKVEFLVSFYNNEISEKSEIFDDQFSVERPDGSNFTLKIRSTKLEDSAMYFCASSSGTGAYEQYFGPGTRLTVT.

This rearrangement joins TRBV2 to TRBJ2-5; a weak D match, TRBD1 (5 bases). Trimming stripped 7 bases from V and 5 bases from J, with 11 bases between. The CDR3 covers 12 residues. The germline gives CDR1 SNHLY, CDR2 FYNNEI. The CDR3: CASKVAGETQYF. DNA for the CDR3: TGTGCCAGCAAGGTGGCAGGGGAGACCCAGTACTTC.

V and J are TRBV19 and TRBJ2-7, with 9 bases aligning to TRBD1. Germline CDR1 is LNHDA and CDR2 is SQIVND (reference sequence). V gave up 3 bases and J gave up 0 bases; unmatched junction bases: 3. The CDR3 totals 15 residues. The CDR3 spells CASSMGQGISYEQYF. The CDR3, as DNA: TGTGCCAGTAGTATGGGACAGGGAATCTCCTACGAGCAGTACTTC.

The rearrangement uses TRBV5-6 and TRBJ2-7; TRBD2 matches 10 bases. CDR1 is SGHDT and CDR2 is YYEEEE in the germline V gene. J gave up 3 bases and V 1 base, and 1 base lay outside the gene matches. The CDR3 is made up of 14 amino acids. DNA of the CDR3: TGTGCCAGCAGCTTGACTAGCGGGGACTACGAGCAGTACTTC. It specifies CASSLTSGDYEQYF.

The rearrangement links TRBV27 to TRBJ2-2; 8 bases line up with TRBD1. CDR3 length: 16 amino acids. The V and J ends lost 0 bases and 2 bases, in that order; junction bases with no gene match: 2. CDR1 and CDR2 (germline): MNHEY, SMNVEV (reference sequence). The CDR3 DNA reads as TGTGCCAGCAGTTTATCGGCAGGGGGCAACACCGGGGAGCTGTTTTTT. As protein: CASSLSAGGNTGELFF.

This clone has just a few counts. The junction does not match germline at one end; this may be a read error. CDR3 nucleotide sequence: TGCTACCGTTCGTCCGGGACAGATACGCAGTATTTT. Its protein is CYRSSGTDTQYF. V usage is TRBV7-4 and J usage is TRBJ2-3; D is uncertain. There are 12 residues in the CDR3. Germline lookup yields CDR1 SGHVT and CDR2 SQSDAQ.

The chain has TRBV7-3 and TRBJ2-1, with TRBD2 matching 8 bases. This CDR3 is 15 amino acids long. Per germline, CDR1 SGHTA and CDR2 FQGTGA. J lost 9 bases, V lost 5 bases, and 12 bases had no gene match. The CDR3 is CASSNSFGTSGEQFF. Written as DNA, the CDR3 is TGTGCCAGCAGCAACTCTTTCGGGACTAGTGGTGAGCAGTTCTTC.

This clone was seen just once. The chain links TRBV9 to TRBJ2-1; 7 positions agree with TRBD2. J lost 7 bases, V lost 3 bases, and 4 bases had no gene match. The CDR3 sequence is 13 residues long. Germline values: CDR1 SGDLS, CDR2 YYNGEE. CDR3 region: CASSAPSGNEQFF. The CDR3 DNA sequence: TGTGCCAGCAGCGCTCCTAGCGGTAATGAGCAGTTCTTC.